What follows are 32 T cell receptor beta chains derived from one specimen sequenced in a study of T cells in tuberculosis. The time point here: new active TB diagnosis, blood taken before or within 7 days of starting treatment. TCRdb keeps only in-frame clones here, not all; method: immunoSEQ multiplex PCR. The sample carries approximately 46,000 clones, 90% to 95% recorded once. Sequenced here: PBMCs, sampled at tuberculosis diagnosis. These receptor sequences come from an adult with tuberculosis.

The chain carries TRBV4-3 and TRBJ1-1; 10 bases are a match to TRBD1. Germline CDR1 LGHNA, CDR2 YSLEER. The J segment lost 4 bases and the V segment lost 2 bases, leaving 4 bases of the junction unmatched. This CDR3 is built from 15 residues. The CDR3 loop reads CASSQYGQGVTEAFF. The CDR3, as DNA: TGCGCCAGCAGCCAATACGGACAGGGGGTCACTGAAGCTTTCTTT.

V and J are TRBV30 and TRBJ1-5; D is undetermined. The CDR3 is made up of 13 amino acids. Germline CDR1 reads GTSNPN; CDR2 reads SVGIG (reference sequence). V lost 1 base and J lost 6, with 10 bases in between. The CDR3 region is CAWSAAVGQPQHF. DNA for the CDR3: TGTGCCTGGAGTGCAGCGGTAGGTCAGCCCCAGCATTTT.

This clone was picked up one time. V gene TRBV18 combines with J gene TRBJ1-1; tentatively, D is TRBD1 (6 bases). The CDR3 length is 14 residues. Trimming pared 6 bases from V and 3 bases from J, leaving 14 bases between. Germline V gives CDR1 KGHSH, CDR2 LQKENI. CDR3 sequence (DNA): TGTGCCAGCTCTACGGGGGGGGCGGACACTGAAGCTTTCTTT. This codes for CASSTGGADTEAFF.

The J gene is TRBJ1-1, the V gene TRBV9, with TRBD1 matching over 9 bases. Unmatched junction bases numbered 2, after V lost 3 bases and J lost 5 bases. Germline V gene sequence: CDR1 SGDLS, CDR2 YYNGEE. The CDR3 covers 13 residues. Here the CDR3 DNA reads TGTGCCAGCAGCGGGACAGGGGTAACTGAAGCTTTCTTT. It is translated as CASSGTGVTEAFF. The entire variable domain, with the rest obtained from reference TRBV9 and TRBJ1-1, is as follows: DSGVTQTPKHLITATGQRVTLRCSPRSGDLSVYWYQQSLDQGLQFLIQYYNGEERAKGNILERFSAQQFPDLHSELNLSSLELGDSALYFCASSGTGVTEAFFGQGTRLTVV.

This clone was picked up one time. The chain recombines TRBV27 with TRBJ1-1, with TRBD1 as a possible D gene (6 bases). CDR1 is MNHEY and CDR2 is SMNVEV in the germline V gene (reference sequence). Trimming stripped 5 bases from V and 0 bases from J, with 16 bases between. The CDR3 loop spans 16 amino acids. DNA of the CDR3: TGTGCCAGCAGTCTAGGCCTAACAGGGATGAACACTGAAGCTTTCTTT. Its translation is CASSLGLTGMNTEAFF.

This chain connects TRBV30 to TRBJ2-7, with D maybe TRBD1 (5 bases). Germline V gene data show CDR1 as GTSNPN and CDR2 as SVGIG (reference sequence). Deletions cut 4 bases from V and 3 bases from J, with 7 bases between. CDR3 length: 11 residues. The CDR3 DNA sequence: TGTGCCTGGACCACAGGCTACGAGCAGTACTTC. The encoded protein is CAWTTGYEQYF.

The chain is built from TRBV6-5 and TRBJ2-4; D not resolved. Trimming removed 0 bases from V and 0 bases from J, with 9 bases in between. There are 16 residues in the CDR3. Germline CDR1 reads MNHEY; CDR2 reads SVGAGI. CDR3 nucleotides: TGTGCCAGCAGTTACTCGAGGCAACTAGCCAAAAACATTCAGTACTTC. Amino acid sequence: CASSYSRQLAKNIQYF.

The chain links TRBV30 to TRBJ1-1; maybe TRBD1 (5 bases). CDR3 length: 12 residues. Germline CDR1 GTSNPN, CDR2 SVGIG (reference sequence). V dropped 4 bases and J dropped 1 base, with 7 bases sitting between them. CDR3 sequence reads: CAWKGRNTEAFF. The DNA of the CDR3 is TGTGCCTGGAAGGGGCGGAACACTGAAGCTTTCTTT.

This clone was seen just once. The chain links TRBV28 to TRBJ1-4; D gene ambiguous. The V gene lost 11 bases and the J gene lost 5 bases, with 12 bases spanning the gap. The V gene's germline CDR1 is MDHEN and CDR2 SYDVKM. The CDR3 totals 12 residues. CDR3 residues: CASGERNEKLFF. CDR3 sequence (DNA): TGTGCCTCCGGGGAGAGGAATGAAAAACTGTTTTTT.

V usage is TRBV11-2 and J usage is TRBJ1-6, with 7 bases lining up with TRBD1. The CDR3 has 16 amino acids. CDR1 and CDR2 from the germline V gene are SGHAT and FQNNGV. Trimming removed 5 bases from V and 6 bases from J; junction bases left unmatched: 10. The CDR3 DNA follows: TGTGCCAGCAGCCTAAATTACAGGGGAACTAATTCACCCCTCCACTTT. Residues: CASSLNYRGTNSPLHF.

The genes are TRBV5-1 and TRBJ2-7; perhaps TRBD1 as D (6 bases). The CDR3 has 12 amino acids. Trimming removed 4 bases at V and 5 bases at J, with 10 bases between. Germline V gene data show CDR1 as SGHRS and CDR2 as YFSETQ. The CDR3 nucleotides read TGCGCCAGCAGCGAAACAGGGCACGAGCAGTACTTC. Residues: CASSETGHEQYF.

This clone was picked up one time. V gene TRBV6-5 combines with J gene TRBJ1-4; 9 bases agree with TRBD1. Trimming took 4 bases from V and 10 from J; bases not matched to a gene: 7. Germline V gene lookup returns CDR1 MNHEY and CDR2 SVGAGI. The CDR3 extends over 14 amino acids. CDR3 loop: CASSSQGARGKLFF. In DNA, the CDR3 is TGTGCCAGCAGTTCACAGGGGGCGCGGGGAAAACTGTTTTTT.

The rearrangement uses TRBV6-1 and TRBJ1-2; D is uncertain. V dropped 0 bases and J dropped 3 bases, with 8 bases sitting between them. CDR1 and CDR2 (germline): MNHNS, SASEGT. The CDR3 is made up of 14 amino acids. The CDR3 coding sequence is TGTGCCAGCAGTGAAGCAACAGCGGACTATGGCTACACCTTC. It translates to CASSEATADYGYTF.

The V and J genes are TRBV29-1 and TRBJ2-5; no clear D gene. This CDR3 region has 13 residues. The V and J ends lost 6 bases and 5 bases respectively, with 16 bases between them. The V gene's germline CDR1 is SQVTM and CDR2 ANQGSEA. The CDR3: CSVRGRSGETQYF. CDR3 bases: TGCAGCGTCCGAGGTCGATCTGGGGAGACCCAGTACTTC.

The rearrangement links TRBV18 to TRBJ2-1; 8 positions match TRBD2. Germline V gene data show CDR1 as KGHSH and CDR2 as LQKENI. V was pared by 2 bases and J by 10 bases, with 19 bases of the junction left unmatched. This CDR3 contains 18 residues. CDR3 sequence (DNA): TGTGCCAGCTCACCAAACCAGTGGCTAGCGGGCTTTGAAGGGGAGCAGTTCTTC. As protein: CASSPNQWLAGFEGEQFF.

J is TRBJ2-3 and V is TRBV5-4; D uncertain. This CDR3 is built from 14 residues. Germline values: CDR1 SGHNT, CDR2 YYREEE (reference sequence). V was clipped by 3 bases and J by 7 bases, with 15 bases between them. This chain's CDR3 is CASSSRTGRNTQYF. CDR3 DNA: TGTGCCAGCAGCTCTCGCACGGGTCGCAATACGCAGTATTTT.

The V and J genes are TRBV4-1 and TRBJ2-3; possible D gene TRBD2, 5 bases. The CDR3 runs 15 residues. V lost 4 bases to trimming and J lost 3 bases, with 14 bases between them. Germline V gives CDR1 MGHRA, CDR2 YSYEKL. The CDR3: CASSRGIGVTDTQYF. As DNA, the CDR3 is TGCGCCAGCAGCCGAGGGATAGGAGTAACAGATACGCAGTATTTT.

Here the CDR3 reads CASSLGRGRTETQYF. As DNA, the CDR3 is TGTGCCAGCAGCTTAGGCAGGGGGCGCACCGAGACCCAGTACTTC. The chain employs TRBV11-2 and TRBJ2-5; TRBD1 matches at 8 bases. Germline CDR1 SGHAT, CDR2 FQNNGV. CDR3 length equals 15 residues. Unmatched junction bases numbered 6, after V lost 1 base and J lost 5 bases.

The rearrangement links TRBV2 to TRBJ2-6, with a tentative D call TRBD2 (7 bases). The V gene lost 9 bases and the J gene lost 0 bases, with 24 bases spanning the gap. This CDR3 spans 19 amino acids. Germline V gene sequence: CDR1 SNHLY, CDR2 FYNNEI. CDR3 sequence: CASDPGGLITSSGANVLTF. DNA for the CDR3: TGTGCCAGTGACCCGGGGGGCCTCATTACCAGCTCTGGGGCCAACGTCCTGACTTTC.

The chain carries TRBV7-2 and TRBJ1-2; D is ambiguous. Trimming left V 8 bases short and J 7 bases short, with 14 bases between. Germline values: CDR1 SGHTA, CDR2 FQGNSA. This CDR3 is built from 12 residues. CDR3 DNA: TGTGCCAGCGTCCGGGGAGAATCTGGCTACACCTTC. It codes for CASVRGESGYTF.

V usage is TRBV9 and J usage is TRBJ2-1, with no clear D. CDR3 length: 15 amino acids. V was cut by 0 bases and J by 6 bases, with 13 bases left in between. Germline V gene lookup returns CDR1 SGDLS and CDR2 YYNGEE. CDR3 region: CASSVGEAGGNEQFF. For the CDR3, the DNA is TGTGCCAGCAGCGTAGGAGAAGCCGGCGGCAATGAGCAGTTCTTC.

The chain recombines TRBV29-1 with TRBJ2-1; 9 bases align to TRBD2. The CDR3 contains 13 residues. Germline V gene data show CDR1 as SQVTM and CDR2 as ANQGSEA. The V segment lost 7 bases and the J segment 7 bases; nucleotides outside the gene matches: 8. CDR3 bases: TGCAGCGGCGGGACTAGCCAGCAGAATGAGCAGTTCTTC. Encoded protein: CSGGTSQQNEQFF.

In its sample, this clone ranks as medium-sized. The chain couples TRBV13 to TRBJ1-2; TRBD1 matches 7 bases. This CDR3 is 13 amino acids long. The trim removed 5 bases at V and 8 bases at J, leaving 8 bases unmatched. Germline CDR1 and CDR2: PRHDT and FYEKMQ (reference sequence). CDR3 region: CASSTRTGEGYTF. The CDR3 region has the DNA TGTGCCAGCAGCACTCGAACAGGGGAAGGCTACACCTTC.

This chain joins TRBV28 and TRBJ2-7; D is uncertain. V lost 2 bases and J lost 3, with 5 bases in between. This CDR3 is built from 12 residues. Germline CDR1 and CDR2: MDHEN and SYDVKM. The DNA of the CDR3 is TGTGCCAGCAGTTTAACATTCTACGAGCAGTACTTC. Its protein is CASSLTFYEQYF.

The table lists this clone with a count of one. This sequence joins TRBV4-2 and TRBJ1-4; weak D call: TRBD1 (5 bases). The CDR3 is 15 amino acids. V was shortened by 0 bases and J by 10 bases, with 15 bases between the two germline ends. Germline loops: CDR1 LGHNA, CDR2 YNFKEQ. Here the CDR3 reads CASSQDGQGVGKLFF. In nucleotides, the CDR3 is TGTGCCAGCAGCCAAGATGGACAAGGGGTCGGAAAACTGTTTTTT.

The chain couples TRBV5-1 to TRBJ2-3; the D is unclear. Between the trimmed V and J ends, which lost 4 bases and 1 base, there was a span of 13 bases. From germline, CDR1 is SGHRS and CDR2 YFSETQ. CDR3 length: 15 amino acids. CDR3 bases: TGCGCCAGCAGCGAGGAATACATTGGCACAGATACGCAGTATTTT. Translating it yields CASSEEYIGTDTQYF.

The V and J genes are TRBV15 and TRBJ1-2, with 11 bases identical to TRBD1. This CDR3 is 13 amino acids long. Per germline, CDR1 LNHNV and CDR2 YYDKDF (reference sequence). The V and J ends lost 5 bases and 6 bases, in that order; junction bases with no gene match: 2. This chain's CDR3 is CATSLGQGDGYTF. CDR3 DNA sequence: TGTGCCACCAGCCTGGGACAGGGGGATGGCTACACCTTC.

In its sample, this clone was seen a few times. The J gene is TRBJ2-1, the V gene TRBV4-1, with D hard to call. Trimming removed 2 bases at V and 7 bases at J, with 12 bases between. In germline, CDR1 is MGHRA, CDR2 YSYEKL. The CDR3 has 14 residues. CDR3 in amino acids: CASSQRNEANEQFF. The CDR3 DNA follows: TGCGCCAGCAGCCAAAGGAATGAAGCGAATGAGCAGTTCTTC.

The CDR3 nucleotides read TGTGCCAGCAGCGCCTCAGGGGGCGGATCTGGGGACACTGAAGCTTTCTTT. This encodes CASSASGGGSGDTEAFF. The chain couples TRBV4-2 to TRBJ1-1, with 8 bases fitting TRBD1. CDR3 length: 17 amino acids. Germline CDR1 and CDR2: LGHNA and YNFKEQ. Trimming took 5 bases from V and 3 from J; bases not matched to a gene: 14.

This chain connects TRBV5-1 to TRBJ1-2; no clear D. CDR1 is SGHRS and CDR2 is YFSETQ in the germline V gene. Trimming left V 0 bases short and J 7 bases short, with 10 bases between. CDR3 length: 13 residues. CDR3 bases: TGCGCCAGCAGCTTGGAATTGAGAACTGGCTACACCTTC. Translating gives CASSLELRTGYTF.

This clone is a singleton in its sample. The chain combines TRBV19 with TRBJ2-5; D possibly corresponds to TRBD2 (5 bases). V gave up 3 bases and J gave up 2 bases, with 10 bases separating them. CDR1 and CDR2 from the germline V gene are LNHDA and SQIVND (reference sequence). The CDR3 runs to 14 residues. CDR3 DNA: TGTGCCAGTAGTATGGCTAGACTACAAGAGACCCAGTACTTC. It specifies CASSMARLQETQYF.

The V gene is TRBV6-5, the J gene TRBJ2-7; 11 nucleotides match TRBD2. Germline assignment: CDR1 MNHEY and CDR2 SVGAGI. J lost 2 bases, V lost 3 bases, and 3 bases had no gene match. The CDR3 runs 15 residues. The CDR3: CASSYTSGSTYEQYF. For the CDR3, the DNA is TGTGCCAGCAGTTATACTAGCGGGAGCACCTACGAGCAGTACTTC.